The 25 T cell receptor beta chains given below trace back to one sample, sequenced in a study of T cell responses to AZD1222 COVID-19 vaccine. Produced via immunoSEQ multiplex PCR; TCRdb's table is partial and in-frame only. The sample has approximately 180,000 clones, 90% to 95% seen once. Sequencing used peripheral blood, obtained on day 0 of AZD1222 vaccination. Receptors were obtained from an adult in good health.

The rearrangement uses TRBV18 and TRBJ1-2; a possible D gene is TRBD1 (5 bases). With 1 base removed from V and 4 bases from J, the gap between germline ends came to 19 bases. Germline assignment: CDR1 KGHSH and CDR2 LQKENI. CDR3 length: 17 residues. The CDR3 spells CASSPQTGATNSYGYTF. CDR3 coding DNA: TGTGCCAGCTCACCACAGACCGGGGCGACTAACTCCTATGGCTACACCTTC.

The chain recombines TRBV6-4 with TRBJ1-1, with D possibly being TRBD1 (6 bases). V lost 6 bases and J lost 4, with 15 bases in between. Germline V CDR1 and CDR2: MRHNA, SNTAGT. This CDR3 is 14 amino acids long. The CDR3 here is CASRLLQGSTEAFF. The CDR3 DNA sequence: TGTGCCAGCAGACTACTACAGGGCTCCACTGAAGCTTTCTTT.

The chain carries TRBV7-8 and TRBJ1-1; tentatively, D is TRBD1 (6 bases). CDR3 length: 15 residues. Trimming stripped 0 bases from V and 2 bases from J, with 10 bases between. Germline CDR1 is SGHVS and CDR2 is FQNEAQ. The CDR3 loop is CASSLAGTPNTEAFF. CDR3 nucleotides: TGTGCCAGCAGCTTAGCAGGGACACCCAACACTGAAGCTTTCTTT. Filled out from reference TRBV7-8 and TRBJ1-1, the complete variable domain reads GAGVSQSPRYKVAKRGQDVALRCDPISGHVSLFWYQQALGQGPEFLTYFQNEAQLDKSGLPSDRFFAERPEGSVSTLKIQRTQQEDSAVYLCASSLAGTPNTEAFFGQGTRLTVV.

The CDR3 is CATTRTGELFF. CDR3 DNA: TGTGCCACCACCCGTACCGGGGAGCTGTTTTTT. The rearrangement joins TRBV24-1 to TRBJ2-2, with no clear D. Germline V gene data show CDR1 as KGHDR and CDR2 as SFDVKD. The CDR3 has 11 residues. V lost 8 bases and J lost 5, with 5 bases in between.

The J gene is TRBJ1-1, the V gene TRBV6-5; the match to TRBD1 covers 7 bases. Germline trimming cut 6 bases from V and 4 bases from J; bases unmatched to any gene: 8. This CDR3 has 14 residues. The germline gives CDR1 MNHEY, CDR2 SVGAGI. In nucleotides, the CDR3 is TGTGCCAGCAGACGTGGACAGGTTAGCACTGAAGCTTTCTTT. Translating gives CASRRGQVSTEAFF.

V gene TRBV27 combines with J gene TRBJ2-7; D not resolved. The ends were cut back, 6 bases at V and 1 base at J, with 10 bases in the middle. The germline CDR1 and CDR2 sequences are MNHEY and SMNVEV (reference sequence). The CDR3 extends over 13 amino acids. CDR3 in amino acids: CASSLVGSYEQYF. CDR3 DNA sequence: TGTGCCAGCAGCCTCGTAGGGTCCTACGAGCAGTACTTC.

This chain links TRBV7-9 with TRBJ1-1; D is undetermined. Germline values: CDR1 SEHNR, CDR2 FQNEAQ (reference sequence). The CDR3 sequence is 11 residues long. Deletions cut 6 bases from V and 1 base from J, with 3 bases between. The CDR3 region is CASSQNTEAFF. CDR3 in DNA: TGTGCCAGCAGTCAGAACACTGAAGCTTTCTTT. Looking up the rest from reference TRBV7-9 and TRBJ1-1 gives the full variable domain: DTGVSQNPRHKITKRGQNVTFRCDPISEHNRLYWYRQTLGQGPEFLTYFQNEAQLEKSRLLSDRFSAERPKGSFSTLEIQRTEQGDSAMYLCASSQNTEAFFGQGTRLTVV.

A note on this clone: The junction departs from germline at one end; a sequencing error may be responsible. This chain uses TRBV2 with TRBJ1-4; maybe TRBD1 (6 bases). Germline V CDR1 and CDR2: SNHLY, FYNNEI. This CDR3 is built from 17 residues. The CDR3 here is CASSEGGFAATNEKLFF. The CDR3 DNA reads as TGTGCCAGCAGCGAAGGGGGTTTCGCCGCAACTAATGAAAAACTGTTTTTT.

V is TRBV6-5 and J is TRBJ2-1; 8 nucleotides line up with TRBD1. The CDR3 is 15 residues long. In germline, CDR1 is MNHEY, CDR2 SVGAGI. Trimming took 4 bases from V and 4 from J; bases not matched to a gene: 6. The CDR3 sequence: CASSSSGTGYNEQFF. The CDR3 region has the DNA TGTGCCAGCAGTTCCTCCGGGACAGGTTACAATGAGCAGTTCTTC.

J is TRBJ2-3 and V is TRBV6-4; possible D gene TRBD2, 6 bases. This CDR3 is built from 16 residues. The germline gives CDR1 MRHNA, CDR2 SNTAGT. Deletions cut 3 bases from V and 0 bases from J, with 13 bases between. The CDR3 region is CASSEIAGPSTDTQYF. The CDR3 DNA is TGTGCCAGCAGTGAGATTGCGGGACCTAGCACAGATACGCAGTATTTT.

This clone was observed a few times. V is TRBV4-1 and J is TRBJ2-5, with TRBD2 matching 7 bases. The germline gives CDR1 MGHRA, CDR2 YSYEKL. J lost 6 bases, V lost 6 bases, and 7 bases had no gene match. The CDR3 totals 13 residues. This chain's CDR3 is CASRWDYPKTQYF. DNA for the CDR3: TGCGCCAGCAGATGGGACTACCCTAAGACCCAGTACTTC.

This clone was picked up one time. The rearrangement uses TRBV7-2 and TRBJ2-1, with D perhaps matching TRBD2 (7 bases). Trimming took off 4 bases at V and 6 bases at J, with 16 bases between the two ends. This CDR3 contains 15 residues. Germline assignment: CDR1 SGHTA and CDR2 FQGNSA. As DNA, the CDR3 is TGTGCCAGCAGCTCAATTTGGGGAGGGGGCAATGAGCAGTTCTTC. Amino acids: CASSSIWGGGNEQFF.

The V and J genes are TRBV3-1 (or the pseudogene TRBV3-2) and TRBJ1-2; 7 positions agree with TRBD1. V was pared by 5 bases and J by 2 bases, with 17 bases of the junction left unmatched. From germline, CDR1 is LGHDT and CDR2 YNNKEL (reference sequence). The CDR3 runs to 18 residues. The CDR3 region has the DNA TGTGCCAGCAGCGCTCCCTCCGGGACAGATTATACAAACTATGGCTACACCTTC. Its translation: CASSAPSGTDYTNYGYTF.

V and J are TRBV10-3 and TRBJ1-4; the D is unclear. This CDR3 contains 11 residues. V was cut by 10 bases and J by 8 bases, with 11 bases left in between. Germline V gene sequence: CDR1 ENHRY, CDR2 SYGVKD. The CDR3 DNA follows: TGTGCCACGGGGATGTGGGAAAAACTGTTTTTT. It translates to CATGMWEKLFF.

V is TRBV21-1 and J is TRBJ2-3; whether TRBD2, the table's D call, matches the DNA was not checked. TRBV21-1 is a pseudogene. The CDR3 runs to 15 residues. The CDR3, as DNA: TGTGCCAGCAGCAAAATTCCGACTAGCACAGATACGCAGTATTTT. Translating it yields CASSKIPTSTDTQYF.

The chain recombines TRBV30 with TRBJ1-2; no reliable D call. There are 14 residues in the CDR3. From germline, CDR1 is GTSNPN and CDR2 SVGIG (reference sequence). V lost 0 bases and J 5 bases, leaving 13 bases between the germline ends. This chain's CDR3 is CAWSVHPSAYGYTF. The CDR3 DNA follows: TGTGCCTGGAGTGTCCACCCCTCTGCTTATGGCTACACCTTC.

The V and J genes are TRBV3-1 (or the pseudogene TRBV3-2) and TRBJ2-5; weak D call: TRBD2 (6 bases). The CDR3 is 15 amino acids. Trimming shortened V by 0 bases and J by 9 bases, and 17 bases separated the two germline ends. The V gene's germline CDR1 is LGHDT and CDR2 YNNKEL (reference sequence). CDR3 protein: CASSQERQVGGAQYF. The CDR3 coding sequence is TGTGCCAGCAGCCAAGAAAGGCAGGTCGGAGGGGCCCAGTACTTC.

The rearrangement uses TRBV19 and TRBJ2-1; tentative D call: TRBD2 (6 bases). V lost 3 bases to trimming and J lost 9 bases, with 15 bases between them. Looked up from germline, CDR1 is LNHDA and CDR2 is SQIVND (reference sequence). The CDR3 covers 14 residues. CDR3 DNA sequence: TGTGCCAGTAGTATGGAGGGTGAGGTGAGTGAGCAGTTCTTC. Protein product: CASSMEGEVSEQFF.

This clone was recorded only once. This chain links TRBV7-9 with TRBJ2-7; TRBD1 agrees at 12 bases. Trimming cost V 5 bases and J 5 bases; bases outside gene matches: 7. Germline values: CDR1 SEHNR, CDR2 FQNEAQ (reference sequence). The CDR3 spans 15 residues. The CDR3 region is CASSDMGQGADEQYF. CDR3 nucleotide sequence: TGTGCCAGCAGCGACATGGGACAGGGGGCCGACGAGCAGTACTTC.

The chain couples TRBV30 to TRBJ2-7, with D perhaps TRBD1 (5 bases). The germline CDR1 and CDR2 sequences are GTSNPN and SVGIG (reference sequence). V lost 3 bases, J lost 0 bases, and 12 bases lay in between. The CDR3 has 14 amino acids. Here the CDR3 reads CAWRKGIRSYEQYF. Written as DNA, the CDR3 is TGTGCCTGGAGGAAGGGGATTCGCTCCTACGAGCAGTACTTC.

The chain carries TRBV4-2 and TRBJ1-2, with TRBD1 as a possible D gene (5 bases). The CDR3 has 14 residues. Germline CDR1 reads LGHNA; CDR2 reads YNFKEQ. Trimming took off 4 bases at V and 2 bases at J, with 11 bases between the two ends. CDR3: CASSPGAENYGYTF. CDR3 nucleotides: TGTGCCAGCAGCCCTGGGGCTGAGAACTATGGCTACACCTTC.

V is TRBV5-1 and J is TRBJ2-2; D is unresolved. The CDR3 is 14 amino acids. Germline lookup yields CDR1 SGHRS and CDR2 YFSETQ. V was trimmed by 0 bases and J by 3 bases, leaving 6 bases between them. The CDR3 coding sequence is TGCGCCAGCAGCTTGGCCCATTACACCGGGGAGCTGTTTTTT. Encoded protein: CASSLAHYTGELFF.

The gene calls are TRBV15 and TRBJ1-1, with D uncertain. The CDR3 has 15 residues. V was trimmed by 1 base and J by 1 base, leaving 10 bases between them. Germline V gene data show CDR1 as LNHNV and CDR2 as YYDKDF (reference sequence). As DNA, the CDR3 is TGTGCCACCAGCAGAGCGAAGGCACCGAACACTGAAGCTTTCTTT. Translating it yields CATSRAKAPNTEAFF.

The chain couples TRBV7-7 to TRBJ2-5, with D possibly TRBD2 on 5 matching bases. V was trimmed by 3 bases and J by 1 base, leaving 18 bases between them. CDR3 length: 17 residues. Per the germline V gene, CDR1 is SSHAT and CDR2 is FNYEAQ (reference sequence). CDR3 region: CASSLVQPPRGQETQYF. Written as DNA, the CDR3 is TGTGCCAGCAGCTTGGTACAACCCCCACGGGGCCAAGAGACCCAGTACTTC.

This clone has just a few counts. CDR3 protein: CASSPYITTTSGSSYEQYF. As DNA, the CDR3 is TGTGCCAGCAGCCCCTATATCACAACAACTAGCGGGAGCTCCTACGAGCAGTACTTC. The genes are TRBV7-8 and TRBJ2-7; the match to TRBD2 covers 11 bases. With V trimmed by 5 bases and J by 0 bases, 15 bases remained unmatched. Germline V gene lookup returns CDR1 SGHVS and CDR2 FQNEAQ. The CDR3 spans 19 residues. Using reference TRBV7-8 and TRBJ2-7 for the parts outside the CDR3, the full variable domain is GAGVSQSPRYKVAKRGQDVALRCDPISGHVSLFWYQQALGQGPEFLTYFQNEAQLDKSGLPSDRFFAERPEGSVSTLKIQRTQQEDSAVYLCASSPYITTTSGSSYEQYFGPGTRLTVT.